The T cell receptor (beta chain) under discussion was sequenced for a study of vaccination and CD4 T cells after COVID-19. The Oncomine TCR Beta short-read assay was applied to DNA of cultured CD4+ T cells. It was cultured CD4+ T cells from which genomic DNA was extracted. A single record per CDR3 protein comes from TCRdb applying MiXCR to the PCR reads. The table includes 10,000 or so distinct CDR3 sequences, 32% detected once. This clonotype is labeled as medium-sized. Its antigen is not identified. Germline assignment: CDR1 MNHNS and CDR2 SASEGT. The CDR3 extends over 14 amino acids. J was trimmed by 2 bases and V by 4 bases; bases with no gene match: 3. Treatment denoted: roughly 10-day PBMC culture with coronavirus spike peptide pools or control peptides (ViraFEST assay). Prior to the COVID-19 pandemic (2011-2018), the unexposed donor's CD4+ T cells were collected.

The receptor comes from a human donor in good health. This chain links TRBV6-1 with TRBJ2-3, with 7 bases matching TRBD1. Sequencing input: CD4+ T cells from blood, cultured in vitro. The DNA of the CDR3 is TGTGCCAGCAGTGGACAGGGACACACAGATACGCAGTATTTT. This codes for CASSGQGHTDTQYF.